These T cell receptor beta chains were read from a single sample in a study of blood T cell repertoires in COVID-19. Profiling relied on immunoSEQ multiplex PCR, and the TCRdb table lists in-frame clones only, not all of them. There are more than 150,000 clones in the sample; 82% occur only once, and 5.2% lies in the top ten. The sample taken for sequencing was peripheral blood. All receptors derive from a woman aged 25 to 39 with acute or convalescent COVID-19. The CDR3 runs from the conserved cysteine through the conserved F or W. The D gene is left open where the match is weak. Some rows have no size entry. The others give once, few or many, or a class for an expanded clone.

TRBV25-1	.	TRBD1	15	TRBJ1-2	CASSEFAGQGYGYTF	TGTGCCAGCAGTGAATTCGCCGGACAGGGCTATGGCTACACCTTC
TRBV6-5	.	.	16	TRBJ2-1	CASSYDPRSSYNEQFF	TGTGCCAGCAGTTACGACCCCCGGAGCTCCTACAATGAGCAGTTCTTC
TRBV5-4	.	.	14	TRBJ1-1	CASSLDHSNTEAFF	TGTGCCAGCAGTTTGGACCACTCGAACACTGAAGCTTTCTTT
TRBV6-6	.	TRBD2	14	TRBJ2-1	CASSYGTSSNEQFF	TGTGCCAGCAGTTACGGGACTAGTTCCAATGAGCAGTTCTTC
TRBV7-9	.	TRBD1	12	TRBJ2-1	CASSTGVNEQFF	TGTGCCAGCAGCACAGGGGTCAATGAGCAGTTCTTC
TRBV6-6	.	TRBD1	14	TRBJ2-2	CAIEGQTNTGELFF	TGTGCCATCGAGGGACAGACTAACACCGGGGAGCTGTTTTTT
TRBV2	few	TRBD1	15	TRBJ1-1	CASRRDRGYGTEAFF	TGTGCCAGCAGGAGGGACAGGGGGTATGGGACTGAAGCTTTCTTT
TRBV30	.	.	13	TRBJ1-5	CAWSAGVYQPQHF	TGTGCCTGGAGTGCGGGGGTTTACCAGCCCCAGCATTTT
TRBV6-5	.	.	13	TRBJ1-1	CASRLLGATEAFF	TGTGCCAGCAGGCTCCTGGGGGCAACTGAAGCTTTCTTT
TRBV30	.	TRBD1	14	TRBJ1-1	CAWTTTGGLRKAFF	TGTGCCTGGACCACGACAGGGGGACTACGAAAAGCTTTCTTT
TRBV5-3	.	TRBD1	18	TRBJ2-7	CARSTDLFPPGQVYEQYF	TGTGCCAGAAGCACAGACTTATTCCCGCCGGGACAGGTCTACGAGCAGTACTTC
TRBV30	few	TRBD2	14	TRBJ2-1	CAWTRGLADNEQFF	TGTGCCTGGACAAGGGGACTAGCGGACAATGAGCAGTTCTTC
TRBV6-1	.	.	16	TRBJ1-2	CASSELGGRRPYGYTF	TGTGCCAGCAGTGAACTTGGGGGCAGGCGACCCTATGGCTACACCTTC
TRBV13	.	TRBD1	16	TRBJ2-5	CASSLGSRDRAWTQYF	TGTGCCAGCAGCTTGGGCTCCCGGGACAGGGCTTGGACCCAGTACTTC
TRBV5-1	.	TRBD2	15	TRBJ2-7	CASRSRPGGSYEQYF	TGCGCCAGCAGGTCTCGTCCGGGGGGCTCCTACGAGCAGTACTTC
TRBV2	.	TRBD1	12	TRBJ2-7	CASSGDSHEQYF	TGTGCCAGCAGTGGGGACAGCCACGAGCAGTACTTC
TRBV19	.	.	13	TRBJ2-7	CASSSTAYYEQYF	TGTGCCAGTAGTTCGACAGCCTACTACGAGCAGTACTTC
TRBV5-4	.	.	14	TRBJ2-2	CASSGTFNTGELFF	TGTGCCAGCAGCGGGACTTTTAACACCGGGGAGCTGTTTTTT
TRBV27	once	TRBD1	13	TRBJ1-2	CASSKTGVYGYTF	TGTGCCAGCAGTAAGACAGGGGTCTATGGCTACACCTTC
TRBV6-5	.	.	13	TRBJ1-5	CASSYGSNQPQHF	TGTGCCAGCAGTTACGGCAGCAATCAGCCCCAGCATTTT
TRBV28	.	.	16	TRBJ2-5	CASSWSITAAQETQYF	TGTGCCAGCAGTTGGTCGATAACAGCCGCCCAAGAGACCCAGTACTTC
TRBV28	.	.	13	TRBJ1-1	CASRNTVGTEAFF	TGTGCCAGCAGGAACACAGTAGGAACTGAAGCTTTCTTT
TRBV5-1	few	TRBD2	15	TRBJ2-3	CASSFASGRTDTQYF	TGCGCCAGCAGCTTCGCTAGCGGGAGAACAGATACGCAGTATTTT
TRBV27	.	.	13	TRBJ1-2	CASSGGVVDGYTF	TGTGCCAGCAGCGGGGGAGTCGTGGATGGCTACACCTTC
TRBV7-8	.	.	15	TRBJ2-7	CASSYASTSYYEQYF	TGTGCCAGCAGCTATGCTTCGACTTCCTACTACGAGCAGTACTTC
TRBV4-1	.	TRBD2	18	TRBJ2-2	CASSQGTSGRDYTGELFF	TGCGCCAGCAGCCAAGGGACTAGCGGGAGGGATTACACCGGGGAGCTGTTTTTT
TRBV19	.	.	13	TRBJ1-3	CASKEQAGNTIYF	TGTGCCAGTAAGGAACAGGCTGGAAACACCATATATTTT
TRBV3-1/TRBV3-2	.	TRBD1	15	TRBJ1-3	CASSTGTGDRNTIYF	TGTGCCAGCAGCACGGGGACAGGGGATCGAAACACCATATATTTT
TRBV28	.	.	13	TRBJ2-5	CASSYLPGETQYF	TGTGCCAGCAGCTACCTCCCCGGGGAGACCCAGTACTTC
TRBV7-9	.	TRBD1	17	TRBJ2-7	CASSLAGQGAIRYEQYF	TGTGCCAGCAGCTTAGCGGGACAGGGGGCAATACGCTACGAGCAGTACTTC
TRBV28	.	TRBD1	12	TRBJ1-1	CASSPGTGEAFF	TGTGCCAGCAGTCCGGGGACAGGAGAAGCTTTCTTT
TRBV13	.	.	14	TRBJ2-7	CASSLGTGFYEQYF	TGTGCCAGCAGCCTCGGAACAGGGTTCTACGAGCAGTACTTC
TRBV2	.	TRBD2	13	TRBJ2-4	CASSVSGLSKQYF	TGTGCCAGCAGTGTATCGGGACTAAGTAAGCAGTACTTC
TRBV30	.	.	16	TRBJ1-1	CAWSLWGGKENTEAFF	TGTGCCTGGAGTTTATGGGGGGGGAAGGAAAACACTGAAGCTTTCTTT
TRBV4-2	.	TRBD1	14	TRBJ1-2	CASSQEGTAYGYTF	TGTGCCAGCAGCCAGGAAGGGACAGCCTATGGCTACACCTTC
TRBV27	few	.	14	TRBJ2-1	CASSLDLLYNEQFF	TGTGCCAGCAGTTTAGACTTGCTATACAATGAGCAGTTCTTC
TRBV19	.	TRBD2	14	TRBJ2-2	CASSPSGRSGELFF	TGTGCCAGTAGCCCTAGCGGGAGGTCCGGGGAGCTGTTTTTT
TRBV30	.	.	11	TRBJ2-7	CARNLGDEQYF	TGTGCCAGAAACCTCGGGGACGAGCAGTACTTC
TRBV7-9	.	.	14	TRBJ2-5	CASSFLRESETQYF	TGTGCCAGCAGCTTTCTTCGGGAGTCAGAGACCCAGTACTTC
TRBV28	.	.	17	TRBJ1-5	CASSLWSSTPSNQPQHF	TGTGCCAGCAGTTTATGGTCCTCTACCCCCTCCAATCAGCCCCAGCATTTT
TRBV5-4	.	TRBD1	13	TRBJ2-3	CASSWTGTDTQYF	TGTGCCAGCAGCTGGACAGGGACAGATACGCAGTATTTT
TRBV5-4	.	TRBD2	16	TRBJ2-1	CASSLGTSGMTREQFF	TGTGCCAGCAGCCTGGGGACTAGCGGGATGACCCGCGAGCAGTTCTTC
TRBV6-5	few	TRBD1	14	TRBJ1-2	CASRATGNPYGYTF	TGTGCCAGCAGGGCGACAGGGAACCCCTATGGCTACACCTTC
TRBV19	.	.	14	TRBJ1-3	CASTGIIGGNTIYF	TGTGCCAGTACAGGGATCATAGGTGGAAACACCATATATTTT
TRBV15	few	.	15	TRBJ2-5	CATSRQGPHQETQYF	TGTGCCACCAGCAGACAGGGGCCCCACCAAGAGACCCAGTACTTC
TRBV4-1	.	.	16	TRBJ1-2	CASSQEGRGSIDGYTF	TGCGCCAGCAGCCAAGAAGGGCGGGGGAGTATCGATGGCTACACCTTC
TRBV10-1	.	.	15	TRBJ2-5	CASSEAGGYQETQYF	TGCGCCAGCAGTGAGGCAGGGGGGTACCAAGAGACCCAGTACTTC
TRBV5-6	.	.	15	TRBJ2-1	CASSPGLGAYNEQFF	TGTGCCAGCAGCCCGGGACTGGGGGCCTACAATGAGCAGTTCTTC
TRBV29-1	.	TRBD2	15	TRBJ2-1	CSVDSRGRALGEQFF	TGCAGCGTTGATAGTCGCGGGAGGGCCTTAGGTGAGCAGTTCTTC